The clone carrying this T cell receptor beta chain was seen a few times. Its antigen remains unknown. The data stem from a study of OX40 agonist ivuxolimab in advanced cancers. Study-level findings and limits: Researchers report that CD8+ T cells had, on average, more expanded clones than CD4+. No determination was made of the antigen specificity of the expanded peripheral T cells.

Assay: immunoSEQ multiplex PCR; the TCRdb copy retains only in-frame clones and omits some. In the table there are tens of thousands of clones, roughly 80% of which are singletons. Per the germline V gene, CDR1 is KGHSH and CDR2 is LQKENI. CDR3 length: 15 residues. With 3 bases clipped from V and 6 bases from J, the junction kept 7 bases outside the gene matches. The sequencing used CD4+ or CD8+ T cells sorted from blood, collected in a trial of the OX40 agonist ivuxolimab. V usage is TRBV18 and J usage is TRBJ1-4, with TRBD1 matching 7 bases. The TCR was taken from an adult with an advanced solid tumor such as melanoma, head and neck, liver or kidney cancer. The CDR3 sequence is CASSPRQGQDEKLFF. In DNA form, the CDR3 reads TGTGCCAGCTCACCGCGACAGGGTCAGGATGAAAAACTGTTTTTT.